This is a list of T cell receptor beta chains from one sample in a study of beta chain features in type 1 diabetes. Assay: immunoSEQ multiplex PCR; the TCRdb copy retains only in-frame clones and omits some. The sample shows fewer than 200,000 clones, 7.5% to 10% of them seen only once. Sequenced input: central memory CD4+ T cells from blood. These receptors were collected from a man aged 18-30 years in good health. CDR3s include the opening cysteine and the closing phenylalanine or tryptophan. The order of the fields is J gene, clone size, D gene, CDR3 length, V gene, CDR3 DNA, CDR3 protein. A D gene is named only where the DNA matches it firmly. Only part of the rows carry a size: once, few, many, or a class if the clone is expanded.

>TRBJ2-3|few|.|17|TRBV29-1
TGCAGCGTTGTTAACAGCTACGGGGAATGGGGCACAGATACGCAGTATTTT
CSVVNSYGEWGTDTQYF
>TRBJ1-1|.|.|14|TRBV28
TGTGCCAGCAGTTTCCTAAGTCTGAACACTGAAGCTTTCTTT
CASSFLSLNTEAFF
>TRBJ1-1|few|TRBD1|14|TRBV7-9
TGTGCCAGCAGCCGGGGACAGGTGAACACTGAAGCTTTCTTT
CASSRGQVNTEAFF
>TRBJ2-1|few|TRBD2|14|TRBV7-3
TGTGCCAGCAGCCGGACTAGCGGTCTGGTGGAGCAGTTCTTC
CASSRTSGLVEQFF
>TRBJ1-3|few|.|14|TRBV30
TGTGCCTGGATTGACAGGTACCTCGGAAACACCATATATTTT
CAWIDRYLGNTIYF
>TRBJ1-5|.|.|17|TRBV19
TGTGCCAGTAGTATGGGGGGGGGACATCGTGAAAATCAGCCCCAGCATTTT
CASSMGGGHRENQPQHF
>TRBJ1-5|.|TRBD1|15|TRBV5-1
TGCGCCAGCAGCACCGGACAGGGGAATAATCAGCCCCAGCATTTT
CASSTGQGNNQPQHF
>TRBJ2-1|few|TRBD2|17|TRBV4-2
TGTGCCAGCAGCCAGGATATACTAGCGGGGGCCCCCAATGAGCAGTTCTTC
CASSQDILAGAPNEQFF
>TRBJ2-5|.|.|15|TRBV7-9
TGTGCCAGCAGCTTAGCGGTCCAGGGTGGGGAGACCCAGTACTTC
CASSLAVQGGETQYF
>TRBJ2-5|.|.|15|TRBV19
TGTGCCAGTAGTTCCCTGTGGGCAAATCAAGAGACCCAGTACTTC
CASSSLWANQETQYF
>TRBJ1-2|many|.|10|TRBV30
TGTGCCTGGAGCGCCGGTGGCTACACCTTC
CAWSAGGYTF
>TRBJ2-2|few|.|13|TRBV25-1
TGTGCCAGCAGTGAGAAGCACACCGGGGAGCTGTTTTTT
CASSEKHTGELFF
>TRBJ2-7|few|.|13|TRBV6-1
TGTGCCAGCAGGAGGGACTTGTCCTACGAGCAGTACTTC
CASRRDLSYEQYF
>TRBJ2-1|.|TRBD1|14|TRBV6-6
TGTGCCAGCAGAACAGGGGTATCCTACAATGAGCAGTTCTTC
CASRTGVSYNEQFF
>TRBJ1-6|many|TRBD1|14|TRBV28
TGTGCCAGCAGTCCGGGACAGGCGAGATCACCCCTCCACTTT
CASSPGQARSPLHF
>TRBJ2-1|.|TRBD1|13|TRBV2
TGTGCCAGCAGTGTACAGGGGTATGGTGAGCAGTTCTTC
CASSVQGYGEQFF
>TRBJ1-2|few|.|14|TRBV9
TGTGCCAGCAGCCACTCCCAGGGAATGGGTGGCTACACCTTC
CASSHSQGMGGYTF
>TRBJ2-7|few|TRBD1|16|TRBV4-3
TGCGCCAGCAGCCAAGATATACAGGGGGGATCCTACGAGCAGTACTTC
CASSQDIQGGSYEQYF
>TRBJ1-1|.|.|14|TRBV19
TGTGCCAGTAGTATTCCCCCCCGGGTAACTGAAGCTTTCTTT
CASSIPPRVTEAFF
>TRBJ2-1|many|.|14|TRBV5-4
TGTGCCAGCAGCGTACTCAGGGAAAACAATGAGCAGTTCTTC
CASSVLRENNEQFF
>TRBJ2-2|.|.|14|TRBV6-5
TGTGCCAGCACAGGACAGTTACTCACCGGGGAGCTGTTTTTT
CASTGQLLTGELFF
>TRBJ1-4|.|.|15|TRBV15
TGTGCCACCAGCAGAGATCCGGGTATGGCTGAAAAACTGTTTTTT
CATSRDPGMAEKLFF